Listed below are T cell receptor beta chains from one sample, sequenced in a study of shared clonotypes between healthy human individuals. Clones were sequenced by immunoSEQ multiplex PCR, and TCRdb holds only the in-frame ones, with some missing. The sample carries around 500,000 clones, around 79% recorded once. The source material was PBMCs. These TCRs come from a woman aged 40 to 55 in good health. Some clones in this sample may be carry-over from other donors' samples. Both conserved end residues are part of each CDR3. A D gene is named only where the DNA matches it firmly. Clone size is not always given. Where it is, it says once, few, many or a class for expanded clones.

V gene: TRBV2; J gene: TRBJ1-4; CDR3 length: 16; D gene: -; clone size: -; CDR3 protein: CASSKQIPRVNEKLFF; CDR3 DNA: TGTGCCAGCAGTAAACAGATTCCCCGGGTCAATGAAAAACTGTTTTTT
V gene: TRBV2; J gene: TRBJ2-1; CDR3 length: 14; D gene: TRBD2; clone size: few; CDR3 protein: CASSPGLADNEQFF; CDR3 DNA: TGTGCCAGCAGTCCGGGACTAGCGGACAATGAGCAGTTCTTC
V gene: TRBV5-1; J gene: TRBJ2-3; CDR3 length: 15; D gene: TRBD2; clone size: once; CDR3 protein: CASRTSGRSTDTQYF; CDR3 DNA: TGCGCCAGCAGGACTAGCGGGAGGAGCACAGATACGCAGTATTTT
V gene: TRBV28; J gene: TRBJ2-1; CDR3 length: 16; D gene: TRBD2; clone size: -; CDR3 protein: CASSWISGTRSDEQFF; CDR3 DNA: TGTGCCAGCAGTTGGATCTCCGGGACTAGATCTGATGAGCAGTTCTTC
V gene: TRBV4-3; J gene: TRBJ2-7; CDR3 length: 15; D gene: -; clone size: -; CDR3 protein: CASSQEGQENYEQYF; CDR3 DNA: TGCGCCAGCAGCCAAGAGGGTCAGGAAAACTACGAGCAGTACTTC
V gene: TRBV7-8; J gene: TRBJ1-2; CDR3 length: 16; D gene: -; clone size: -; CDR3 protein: CASSGGGRQLWVDYTF; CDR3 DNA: TGTGCCAGCAGCGGGGGGGGCAGACAACTATGGGTCGACTACACCTTC
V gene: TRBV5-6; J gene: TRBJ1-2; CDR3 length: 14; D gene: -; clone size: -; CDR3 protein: CATSSSTGPYGYTF; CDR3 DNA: TGTGCCACCAGTTCATCGACAGGCCCCTATGGCTACACCTTC
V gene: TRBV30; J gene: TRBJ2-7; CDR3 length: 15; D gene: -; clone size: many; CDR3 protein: CALALDQIVAYEQYF; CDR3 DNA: TGTGCCTTAGCCTTGGACCAGATAGTGGCCTACGAGCAGTACTTC
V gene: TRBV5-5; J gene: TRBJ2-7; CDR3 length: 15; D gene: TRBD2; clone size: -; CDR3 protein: CASRELAGGRYEQYF; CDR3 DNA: TGTGCCAGCAGGGAACTAGCGGGAGGTCGGTACGAGCAGTACTTC
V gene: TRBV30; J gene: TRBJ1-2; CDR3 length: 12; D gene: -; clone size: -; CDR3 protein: CAWSRGNYGYTF; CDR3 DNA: TGTGCCTGGAGTCGGGGTAACTATGGCTACACCTTC
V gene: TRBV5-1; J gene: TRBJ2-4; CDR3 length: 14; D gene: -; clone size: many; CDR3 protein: CASSLGGAKNIQYF; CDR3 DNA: TGCGCCAGCAGCTTGGGGGGAGCCAAAAACATTCAGTACTTC
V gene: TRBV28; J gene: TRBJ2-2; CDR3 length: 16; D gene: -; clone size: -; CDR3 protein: CASSLSVGQNTGELFF; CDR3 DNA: TGTGCCAGCAGTTTATCAGTCGGACAGAACACCGGGGAGCTGTTTTTT
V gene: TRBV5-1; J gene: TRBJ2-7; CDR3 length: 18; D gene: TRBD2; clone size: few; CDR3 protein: CASSLGTSGKPGEDEQYF; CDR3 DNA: TGCGCCAGCAGCCTTGGGACTAGCGGGAAACCGGGGGAAGACGAGCAGTACTTC
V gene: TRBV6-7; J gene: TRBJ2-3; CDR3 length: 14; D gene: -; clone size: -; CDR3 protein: CASSYPRVGDTQYF; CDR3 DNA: TGTGCCAGCAGTTACCCCCGGGTTGGAGATACGCAGTATTTT
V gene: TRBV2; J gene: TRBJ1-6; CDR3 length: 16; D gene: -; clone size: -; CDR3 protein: CASSGDMAGYNSPLHF; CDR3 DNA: TGTGCCAGCAGTGGGGACATGGCGGGTTATAATTCACCCCTCCACTTT
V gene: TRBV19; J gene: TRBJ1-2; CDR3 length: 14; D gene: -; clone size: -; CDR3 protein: CASSMSSDGYGYTF; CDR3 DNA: TGTGCCAGTAGTATGTCGTCAGATGGCTATGGCTACACCTTC
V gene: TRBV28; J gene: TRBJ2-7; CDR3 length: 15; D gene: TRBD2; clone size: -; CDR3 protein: CASSLISGRAHEQYF; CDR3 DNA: TGTGCCAGCAGTTTAATTAGCGGGAGGGCCCACGAGCAGTACTTC
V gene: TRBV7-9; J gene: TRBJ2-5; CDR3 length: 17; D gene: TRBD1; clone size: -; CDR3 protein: CASSRSPGQGVGGPQYF; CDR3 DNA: TGTGCCAGCAGCCGCAGCCCGGGACAGGGGGTCGGGGGCCCCCAGTACTTC
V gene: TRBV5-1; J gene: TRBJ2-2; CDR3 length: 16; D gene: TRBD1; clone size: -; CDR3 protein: CASSSRDRGPTGELFF; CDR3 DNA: TGCGCCAGCAGTTCCCGGGACAGGGGTCCCACCGGGGAGCTGTTTTTT
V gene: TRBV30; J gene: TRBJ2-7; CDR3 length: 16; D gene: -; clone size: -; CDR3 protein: CAWRSRTAPIPYEQYF; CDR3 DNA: TGTGCCTGGAGATCCCGGACGGCGCCAATCCCCTACGAGCAGTACTTC
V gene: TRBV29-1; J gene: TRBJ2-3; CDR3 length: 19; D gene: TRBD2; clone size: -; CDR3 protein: CSVGGVAGGPKGSTDTQYF; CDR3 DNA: TGCAGCGTTGGGGGGGTAGCGGGAGGGCCAAAGGGGAGCACAGATACGCAGTATTTT
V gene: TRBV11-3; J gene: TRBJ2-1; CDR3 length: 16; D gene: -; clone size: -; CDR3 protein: CASSLDGDASYNEQFF; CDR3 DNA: TGTGCCAGCAGCTTAGACGGTGATGCGTCCTACAATGAGCAGTTCTTC
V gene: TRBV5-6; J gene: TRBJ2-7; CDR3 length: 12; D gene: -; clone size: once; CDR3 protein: CASSLRGYEQYF; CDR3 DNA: TGTGCCAGCAGCTTGCGGGGATACGAGCAGTACTTC
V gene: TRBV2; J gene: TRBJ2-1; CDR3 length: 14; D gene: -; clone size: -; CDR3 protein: CASTQLGSYNEQFF; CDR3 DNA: TGTGCCAGCACCCAATTGGGGTCCTACAATGAGCAGTTCTTC
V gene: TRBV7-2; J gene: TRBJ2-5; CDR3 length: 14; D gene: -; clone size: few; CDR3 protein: CASSFFSRQETQYF; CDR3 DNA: TGTGCCAGCAGCTTTTTTAGCCGCCAAGAGACCCAGTACTTC
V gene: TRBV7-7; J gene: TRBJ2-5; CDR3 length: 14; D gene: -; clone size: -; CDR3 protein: CASSRRWGEETQYF; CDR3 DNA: TGTGCTAGCAGCCGTCGGTGGGGGGAAGAGACCCAGTACTTC
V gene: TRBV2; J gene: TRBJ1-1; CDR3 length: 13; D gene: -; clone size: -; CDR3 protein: CASVVGGWTEAFF; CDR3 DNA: TGTGCCAGCGTCGTTGGGGGGTGGACTGAAGCTTTCTTT
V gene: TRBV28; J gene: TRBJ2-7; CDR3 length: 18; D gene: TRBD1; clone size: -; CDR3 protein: CASSFPIRGTESSYEQYF; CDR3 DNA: TGTGCCAGCAGTTTCCCCATTAGGGGGACAGAGAGCTCCTACGAGCAGTACTTC
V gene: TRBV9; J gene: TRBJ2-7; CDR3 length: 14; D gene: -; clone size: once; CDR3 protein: CASSVDRSSYEQYF; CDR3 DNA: TGTGCCAGCAGCGTAGACAGGAGCTCCTACGAGCAGTACTTC
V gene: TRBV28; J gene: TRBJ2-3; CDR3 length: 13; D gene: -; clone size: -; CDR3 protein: CASSIRRPDTQYF; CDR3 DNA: TGTGCCAGCAGTATACGGAGACCAGATACGCAGTATTTT
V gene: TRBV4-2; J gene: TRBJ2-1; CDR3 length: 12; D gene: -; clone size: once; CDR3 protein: CASSQDRDEQFF; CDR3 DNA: TGTGCCAGCAGCCAAGATCGAGATGAGCAGTTCTTC